This T cell receptor (beta chain) emerged from a study of blood T cell repertoires in COVID-19. Turning to the study itself: The analysed material was cDNA or gDNA that came from T cells, B-cell-depleted T cells, or PBMCs.

CDR1 is SEHNR and CDR2 is FQNEAQ in the germline V gene (reference sequence). V was cut by 8 bases and J by 5 bases, with 12 bases left in between. The CDR3 length is 12 residues. Living in about two dozen US areas, the participants were between about 18 and 100 years of age. Cohorts were assigned according to the clinical history that participants reported. Original processing notes: Amplification with reference gene primers provided the estimates of nucleated cell counts. Method: immunoSEQ multiplex PCR; TCRdb's copy keeps in-frame clones and lacks some. Clone size and the V and J calls come from that table; the DNA yielded D and trimming. The sample shows roughly 160,000 clones, roughly 85% of them seen only once.

This chain links TRBV7-9 with TRBJ1-1; no clear D. Sequencing was carried out using PBMCs or T cells enriched from blood (not recorded which). The TCR comes from a man between 60 and 70 years old who had recovered from COVID-19. The CDR3 region is CASGLGRTEAFF. For the CDR3, the DNA is TGTGCCAGCGGTTTGGGGAGGACTGAAGCTTTCTTT.